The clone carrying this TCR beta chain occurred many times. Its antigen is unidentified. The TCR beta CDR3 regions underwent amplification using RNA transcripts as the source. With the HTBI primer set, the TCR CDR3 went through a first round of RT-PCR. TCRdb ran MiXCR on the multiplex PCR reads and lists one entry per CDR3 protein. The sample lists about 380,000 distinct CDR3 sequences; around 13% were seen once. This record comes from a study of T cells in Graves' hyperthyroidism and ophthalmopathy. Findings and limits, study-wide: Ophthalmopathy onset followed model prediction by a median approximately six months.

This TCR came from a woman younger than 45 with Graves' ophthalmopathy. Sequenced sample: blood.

In DNA, the CDR3 is TGTGCCAGCAGTCCCCGGACTAGCGGGGGGGCAAGAACGAGTGAGCAGTTCTTC. It codes for CASSPRTSGGARTSEQFF. The rearrangement uses TRBV12-3 or TRBV12-4 and TRBJ2-1, with 15 bases aligning to TRBD2. The V and J ends lost 5 bases and 9 bases, in that order; junction bases with no gene match: 14. The CDR3 totals 18 residues.